Below are 14 T cell receptor beta chains sequenced from a single sample in a study of cytomegalovirus exposure and HLA in healthy donors. The study ran its PCR with 60 Vbeta and 13 Jbeta primers. Only in-frame clones appear in the TCRdb table, and some are missing; sequencing was by immunoSEQ multiplex PCR. The sample lists approximately 45,000 clones; about 78% were seen once. Sequences were obtained from PBMCs. All receptors come from a woman under 40 in good health and CMV-seronegative.

Details on this clone: The sample carries other DNA sequences with the same CDR3. The V gene is TRBV11-2, the J gene TRBJ2-5; D is perhaps TRBD2 (5 bases). Deletions cut 3 bases from V and 5 bases from J, with 10 bases between. The germline V gene has CDR1 SGHAT and CDR2 FQNNGV. The CDR3 loop spans 13 amino acids. The CDR3 DNA reads as TGTGCCAGCAGCTTCTCTGGGGAGGAGACCCAGTACTTC. It translates to CASSFSGEETQYF.

The chain combines TRBV4-1 with TRBJ2-2, with 11 positions matching TRBD2. The CDR3 totals 19 residues. With V trimmed by 1 base and J by 7 bases, 14 bases remained unmatched. Per germline, CDR1 MGHRA and CDR2 YSYEKL. Here the CDR3 reads CASSQGLLAGGPSSGELFF. The CDR3 bases are TGCGCCAGCAGCCAAGGGTTGTTAGCGGGGGGGCCGAGTAGCGGGGAGCTGTTTTTT.

The chain is built from TRBV6-1 and TRBJ1-4, with TRBD1 matching 7 bases. The CDR3 runs to 14 residues. The germline V gene has CDR1 MNHNS and CDR2 SASEGT. After removal of 7 bases from V and 11 bases from J, the junction contained 13 bases not matched to a gene. The CDR3 nucleotides read TGTGCCAGCACCGACACAGGGGTGTACGGGAAACTGTTTTTT. Translating gives CASTDTGVYGKLFF.

The chain carries TRBV28 and TRBJ1-1; no firm D call. Germline V gives CDR1 MDHEN, CDR2 SYDVKM. This CDR3 is built from 12 residues. Trimming removed 2 bases from V and 5 bases from J, with 6 bases in between. CDR3 sequence reads: CASSLLLTEAFF. The DNA of the CDR3 is TGTGCCAGCAGTTTACTCCTGACTGAAGCTTTCTTT.

The chain links TRBV7-8 to TRBJ2-7, with TRBD1 as a possible D gene (6 bases). The CDR3 is 16 residues long. Between the trimmed V and J ends, which lost 3 bases and 6 bases, there was a span of 21 bases. Germline CDR1 reads SGHVS; CDR2 reads FQNEAQ. DNA of the CDR3: TGTGCCAGCAGCTTTCTTCGGCTGGGGGCGCTATTCGAGCAGTACTTC. Protein sequence: CASSFLRLGALFEQYF.

This clone showed up just a few times. J is TRBJ2-7 and V is TRBV2; possibly TRBD2 for D (6 bases). V lost 6 bases to trimming and J lost 0 bases, with 9 bases between them. The germline V gene encodes CDR1 SNHLY and CDR2 FYNNEI. This CDR3 comprises 13 residues. This CDR3 is CASSGTFSYEQYF. In DNA, the CDR3 is TGTGCCAGCAGCGGGACTTTCTCCTACGAGCAGTACTTC.

The rearrangement uses TRBV28 and TRBJ1-5; D unclear. The CDR3 is 13 residues long. V gave up 7 bases and J gave up 9 bases, with 16 bases separating them. Per the germline V gene, CDR1 is MDHEN and CDR2 is SYDVKM. The CDR3 sequence: CASTIESFRPQHF. The CDR3, as DNA: TGTGCCAGCACTATAGAATCGTTTCGGCCCCAGCATTTT.

This clone was detected a few times. The rearrangement links TRBV6-5 to TRBJ2-3; D unresolved. The V and J ends lost 0 bases and 8 bases respectively, with 12 bases between them. Germline V gene data show CDR1 as MNHEY and CDR2 as SVGAGI. This CDR3 is 14 amino acids long. The CDR3 region is CASSYSIIGGTQYF. CDR3 DNA sequence: TGTGCCAGCAGTTACTCGATTATTGGCGGTACGCAGTATTTT.

V usage is TRBV30 and J usage is TRBJ1-4; a weak D match, TRBD1 (6 bases). Germline V gives CDR1 GTSNPN, CDR2 SVGIG (reference sequence). The CDR3 runs to 17 residues. V lost 2 bases to trimming and J lost 0 bases, with 16 bases between them. This CDR3 reads CAWSYGGSVATNEKLFF. DNA of the CDR3: TGTGCCTGGAGTTATGGGGGCTCAGTGGCAACTAATGAAAAACTGTTTTTT.

This clone is a singleton in its sample. The V gene is TRBV2, the J gene TRBJ1-5; D gene ambiguous. The germline V gene has CDR1 SNHLY and CDR2 FYNNEI. V shed 7 bases and J shed 6 bases, with 25 bases lying between them. The length of the CDR3 is 17 residues. The CDR3 DNA sequence: TGTGCCAGCACCGGGGAGTGGCCGGGAAGTAGCTTTCAGCCCCAGCATTTT. Translating it yields CASTGEWPGSSFQPQHF. Filled out from reference TRBV2 and TRBJ1-5, the complete variable domain reads EPEVTQTPSHQVTQMGQEVILRCVPISNHLYFYWYRQILGQKVEFLVSFYNNEISEKSEIFDDQFSVERPDGSNFTLKIRSTKLEDSAMYFCASTGEWPGSSFQPQHFGDGTRLSIL.

This sequence joins TRBV30 and TRBJ2-7, with 7 nucleotides matching TRBD1. The CDR3 spans 11 residues. The J segment lost 6 bases and the V segment lost 7 bases, leaving 6 bases of the junction unmatched. The germline V gene encodes CDR1 GTSNPN and CDR2 SVGIG (reference sequence). The DNA for the CDR3 is TGTGCCTTCAGACAGGGTCCCGAGCAGTACTTC. Residues: CAFRQGPEQYF.

The chain has TRBV25-1 and TRBJ1-2, with D maybe TRBD1 (6 bases). The V gene lost 3 bases and the J gene lost 0 bases, with 8 bases spanning the gap. CDR3 length equals 14 residues. CDR1 is MGHDK and CDR2 is SYGVNS in the germline V gene. The CDR3: CASSDQGPNYGYTF. DNA for the CDR3: TGTGCCAGCAGTGACCAGGGGCCTAACTATGGCTACACCTTC.

This chain connects TRBV5-1 to TRBJ2-2; D gene unclear. Per germline, CDR1 SGHRS and CDR2 YFSETQ. CDR3 size: 15 residues. Trimming cost V 6 bases and J 0 bases, with 12 bases left between them. DNA for the CDR3: TGCGCCAGCACTCGTGGAGAGACGAACACCGGGGAGCTGTTTTTT. Translating gives CASTRGETNTGELFF. Looking up the rest from reference TRBV5-1 and TRBJ2-2 gives the full variable domain: KAGVTQTPRYLIKTRGQQVTLSCSPISGHRSVSWYQQTPGQGLQFLFEYFSETQRNKGNFPGRFSGRQFSNSRSEMNVSTLELGDSALYLCASTRGETNTGELFFGEGSRLTVL.

This clone was counted a single time. The chain combines TRBV7-9 with TRBJ2-3; D gene uncertain. The CDR3 spans 15 residues. Germline CDR1 reads SEHNR; CDR2 reads FQNEAQ (reference sequence). V gave up 1 base and J gave up 2 bases, with 10 bases separating them. This CDR3 is CASSLVQVNTDTQYF. DNA for the CDR3: TGTGCCAGCAGCTTAGTTCAGGTGAACACAGATACGCAGTATTTT.